This TCR beta chain was sequenced for a study of beta chain features in type 1 diabetes. This clone has just a few counts. CDR3 size: 15 residues. V was pared by 4 bases and J by 0 bases, with 0 bases of the junction left unmatched. The germline V gene has CDR1 MNHNY and CDR2 SVGAGI (reference sequence). Reverse transcribing all isolated RNA meant expressed TCRB transcripts were sequenced. Clones were read by immunoSEQ multiplex PCR, and TCRdb kept only the in-frame ones, dropping some. The sample carries about 210,000 clones, approximately 11% recorded once. The genes are TRBV6-6 and TRBJ2-2, with 9 bases fitting TRBD2. The sequence was obtained from a man younger than 35 in good health. The source material was central memory CD4+ T cells from blood. CDR3 nucleotide sequence: TGTGCCAGCAGTTCTAGCGGGGCGAACACCGGGGAGCTGTTTTTT. It specifies CASSSSGANTGELFF.